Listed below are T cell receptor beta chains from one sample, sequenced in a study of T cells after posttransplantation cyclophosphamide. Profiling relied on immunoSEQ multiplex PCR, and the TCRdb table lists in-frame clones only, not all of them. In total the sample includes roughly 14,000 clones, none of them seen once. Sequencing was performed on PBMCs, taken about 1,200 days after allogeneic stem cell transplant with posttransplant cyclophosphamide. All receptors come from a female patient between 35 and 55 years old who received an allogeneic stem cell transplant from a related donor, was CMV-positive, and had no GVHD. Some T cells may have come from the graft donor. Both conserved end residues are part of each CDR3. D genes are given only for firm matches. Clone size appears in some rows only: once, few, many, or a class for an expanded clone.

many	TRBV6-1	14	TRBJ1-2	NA	TGTGCCAGCAGTCAGATGACAGGTGGCTATGGCTACACCTTC	CASSQMTGGYGYTF
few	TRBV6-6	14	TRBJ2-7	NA	TGTGCCAGCAGTTATCCCGCAGGGGTCGACGAGCAGTACTTC	CASSYPAGVDEQYF
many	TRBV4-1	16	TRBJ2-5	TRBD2	TGCGCCAGCAGCCAAGATACTAGCGGGGCCCAAGAGACCCAGTACTTC	CASSQDTSGAQETQYF
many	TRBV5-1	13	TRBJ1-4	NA	TGCGCCAGCAGCTTGGTCCCGGGGGAAAAACTGTTTTTT	CASSLVPGEKLFF
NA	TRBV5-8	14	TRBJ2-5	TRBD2	TGTGCCAGCCGTCGGCGGGGGGGCCAAGAGACCCAGTACTTC	CASRRRGGQETQYF
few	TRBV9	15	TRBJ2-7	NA	TGTGCTTTTTTTTTCAAACAGAAGACGGCATACGAGCAGTACTTC	CAFFFKQKTAYEQYF
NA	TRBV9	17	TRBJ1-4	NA	TGTGCCAGCAGCCAAGGGTGGTCCGGGCAGGAGGGAGAAAAACTGTTTTTT	CASSQGWSGQEGEKLFF
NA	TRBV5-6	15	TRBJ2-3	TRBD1	TGTGCCAGCAGCTTGGGAGACAGGGAATTAGATACGCAGTATTTT	CASSLGDRELDTQYF
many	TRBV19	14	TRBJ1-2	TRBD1	TGTGCCAGTAGCCTCGGAGGGGGCGGAAATGGCTACACCTTC	CASSLGGGGNGYTF
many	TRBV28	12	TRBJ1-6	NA	TGTGCCAGCACCCAGCAGGGATCACCCCTCCACTTT	CASTQQGSPLHF
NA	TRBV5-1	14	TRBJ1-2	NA	TGCGCCAGCAGCCCTGGGGAGATATGGGGTGGCTACACCTTC	CASSPGEIWGGYTF
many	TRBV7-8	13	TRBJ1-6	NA	TGTGCCAGCAGCTTAAGCGAAAATTCACCCCTCCACTTT	CASSLSENSPLHF
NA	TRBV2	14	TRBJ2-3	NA	TGTGCCAGCAGGGGGGACGGCGGGGCAGATACGCAGTATTTT	CASRGDGGADTQYF
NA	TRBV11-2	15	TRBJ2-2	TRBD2	TGTGCCAGCAGCTTAGTAGCGGGGAACACCGGGGAGCTGTTTTTT	CASSLVAGNTGELFF
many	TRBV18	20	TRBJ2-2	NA	TGTGCCAGCTCACAATTTCCGGGGTGGACCAAAGTCACGAACACCGGGGAGCTGTTTTTT	CASSQFPGWTKVTNTGELFF
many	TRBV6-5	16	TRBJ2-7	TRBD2	TGTGCCAGCAGTTACTCGACGGGTCAGCGGGACTACGAGCAGTACTTC	CASSYSTGQRDYEQYF
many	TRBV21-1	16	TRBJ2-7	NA	TGTGCCAGCAAGCTGATGTCCGGGAGACGAACCTACGAGCAGTACTTC	CASKLMSGRRTYEQYF
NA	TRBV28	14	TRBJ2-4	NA	TGTGCCAGCAAGGGCCGACAGATTGCCAACATTCAGTACTTC	CASKGRQIANIQYF
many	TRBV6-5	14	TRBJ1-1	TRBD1	TGTGCCAGCAGTTACGCCACAGGGGTGGGATCGGCTTTCTTT	CASSYATGVGSAFF
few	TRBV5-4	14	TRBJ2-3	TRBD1	TGTGCCAGCAGCCGGACAGGGGAGGCAGATACGCAGTATTTT	CASSRTGEADTQYF
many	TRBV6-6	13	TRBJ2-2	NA	TGTGCCAGCAGTTTGTCAGGGGCCGGGGAGCTGTTTTTT	CASSLSGAGELFF
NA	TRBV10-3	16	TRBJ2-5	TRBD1	TGTGCCATCAGTGACGGTACGGGGACAGGGCGAAGGGTGCAGTACTTC	CAISDGTGTGRRVQYF
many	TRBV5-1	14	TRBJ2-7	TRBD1	TGCGCCAGCAGCCCGGACAGGGGGCAAGGCGAGCAGTACTTC	CASSPDRGQGEQYF
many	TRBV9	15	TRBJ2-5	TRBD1	TGTGCCAGCAGCACCGGGACAGGGAGGAGTGAGACCCAGTACTTC	CASSTGTGRSETQYF
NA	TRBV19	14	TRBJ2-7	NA	TGTGCCAGTAGTATAGACGGGGGCTCCTACGAGCAGTACTTC	CASSIDGGSYEQYF
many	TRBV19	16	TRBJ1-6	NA	TGTGCCAGTAGTGTACCTTCCGCGTTTCGAAATTCACCCCTCCACTTT	CASSVPSAFRNSPLHF
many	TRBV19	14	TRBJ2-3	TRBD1	TGTGCCAGTAGCAAAGGGGGCATCACAGATACGCAGTATTTT	CASSKGGITDTQYF
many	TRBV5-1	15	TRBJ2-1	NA	TGCGCCAGCAGCTTCGGGACAAGTACCTACAATGAGCAGTTCTTC	CASSFGTSTYNEQFF
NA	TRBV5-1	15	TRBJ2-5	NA	TGCGCCAGCAGCTCCCAGGTTGCGGGGGCGGAGACCCAGTACTTC	CASSSQVAGAETQYF
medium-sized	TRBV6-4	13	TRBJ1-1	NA	TGTGCCAGCAGCGAGATACCAAACACTGAAGCTTTCTTT	CASSEIPNTEAFF
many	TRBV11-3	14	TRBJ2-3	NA	TGTGCCAGCAGCCCAGGACGGGACACAGATACGCAGTATTTT	CASSPGRDTDTQYF
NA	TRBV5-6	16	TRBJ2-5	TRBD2	TGTGCCAGCAGCACCGGAGCGGGGGTAGCCCAAGAGACCCAGTACTTC	CASSTGAGVAQETQYF
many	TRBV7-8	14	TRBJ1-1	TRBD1	TGTGCCAGCAGCTTAACAGGGGAAGGCACTGAAGCTTTCTTT	CASSLTGEGTEAFF
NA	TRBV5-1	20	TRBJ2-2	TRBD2	TGCGCCAGCAGCTCCTCCCCCATGTGGTCTAGCGGGGGTAACACCGGGGAGCTGTTTTTT	CASSSSPMWSSGGNTGELFF
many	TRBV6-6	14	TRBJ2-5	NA	TGTGCCAGCAGTTACTTCGGGACTTCAGAGACCCAGTACTTC	CASSYFGTSETQYF
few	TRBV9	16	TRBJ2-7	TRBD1	TGTGCCAGCAGCGTAGGTGGGGACAGGGCAAGGAACGAGCAGTACTTC	CASSVGGDRARNEQYF
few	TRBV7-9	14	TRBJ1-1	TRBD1	TGTGCCAGCAGCCCGCGGGGGACAGGGGAAAGATCTTTCTTT	CASSPRGTGERSFF
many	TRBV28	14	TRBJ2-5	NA	TGTGCCAGCAGTTTGACGGGGACAACGGAGACCCAGTACTTC	CASSLTGTTETQYF
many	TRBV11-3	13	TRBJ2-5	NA	TGTGCCAGCAGCCCCGCCGGGGAAGAGACCCAGTACTTC	CASSPAGEETQYF
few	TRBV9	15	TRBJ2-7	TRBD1	TGTGCCAGTATTTTCAAACAGGGGACGGCATACGAGCAGTACTTC	CASIFKQGTAYEQYF
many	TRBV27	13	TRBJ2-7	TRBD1	TGTGCCAGCAGTCCTGGGACAGGGGGCGAGCAGTACTTC	CASSPGTGGEQYF
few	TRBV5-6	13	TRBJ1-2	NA	TGTGCCAGCAGCCGACAGGAGATCTATGGCTACACCTTC	CASSRQEIYGYTF
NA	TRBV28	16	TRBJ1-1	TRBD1	TGTGCCAGCAGTCCCCACCGGACAGGACTGAACACTGAAGCTTTCTTT	CASSPHRTGLNTEAFF
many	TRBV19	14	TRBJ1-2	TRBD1	TGTGCCAGTAGTATTGACAGGGGCGGCTATGGCTACACCTTC	CASSIDRGGYGYTF
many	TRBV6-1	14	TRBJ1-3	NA	TGTGCCAGCAGGCGGGGGAGGCCTGGAAACACCATATATTTT	CASRRGRPGNTIYF
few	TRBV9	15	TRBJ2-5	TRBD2	TGTGCCAGCAGCTCGCCAGCGGGGGACCAAGAGACCCAGTACTTC	CASSSPAGDQETQYF
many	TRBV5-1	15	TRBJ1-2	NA	TGCGCCAGCAGCTTGGCCCCGGGGTCTAACTATGGCTACACCTTC	CASSLAPGSNYGYTF
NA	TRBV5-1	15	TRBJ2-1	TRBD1	TGCGCCAGCAGCGAGGGACAGAATTCCTACAATGAGCAGTTCTTC	CASSEGQNSYNEQFF
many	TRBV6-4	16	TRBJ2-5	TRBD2	TGTGCCAGCAGTCGGCTAGCGGGGGGTGGAACAGAGACCCAGTACTTC	CASSRLAGGGTETQYF